This T cell receptor beta chain was recovered during a study of shared T cell receptors in the human thymus. The protocol was immunoSEQ multiplex PCR, while the TCRdb copy is restricted to in-frame clones and leaves out a portion. Of hundreds of thousands of clones in the sample, 88% were seen once. Trimming took off 8 bases at V and 2 bases at J, with 12 bases between the two ends. There are 13 residues in the CDR3. Germline V gene data show CDR1 as LNHDA and CDR2 as SQIVND (reference sequence). These data were also filed under a second study, of human thymus T cells. Turning to that study: From resections taken during corrective heart surgery, the thymus tissue was obtained. Thymic repertoires overlap heavily among unrelated individuals, related research has reported.

The TCR was taken from a boy younger than two with a congenital heart defect. The chain recombines TRBV19 with TRBJ2-5, with a tentative D call TRBD1 (5 bases). Sequenced: thymocytes. The CDR3 region has the DNA TGTGCCAGTGGGCACAGGTCACAAGAGACCCAGTACTTC. Translating gives CASGHRSQETQYF. Full variable domain (missing parts from reference TRBV19 and TRBJ2-5): DGGITQSPKYLFRKEGQNVTLSCEQNLNHDAMYWYRQDPGQGLRLIYYSQIVNDFQKGDIAEGYSVSREKKESFPLTVTSAQKNPTAFYLCASGHRSQETQYFGPGTRLLVL.